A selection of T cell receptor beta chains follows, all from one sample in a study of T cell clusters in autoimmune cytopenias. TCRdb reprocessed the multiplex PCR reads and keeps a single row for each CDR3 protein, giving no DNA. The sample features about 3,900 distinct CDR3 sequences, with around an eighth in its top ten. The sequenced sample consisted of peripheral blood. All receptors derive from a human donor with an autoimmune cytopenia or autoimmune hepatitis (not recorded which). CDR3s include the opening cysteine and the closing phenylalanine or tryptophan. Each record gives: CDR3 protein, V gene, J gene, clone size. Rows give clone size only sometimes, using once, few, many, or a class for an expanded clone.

cdr3_aa: CAWSVLSGGARFF
v_call: TRBV30
j_call: TRBJ2-1
clone_size: NA

cdr3_aa: CSVEGNGEDHYEQYF
v_call: TRBV29-1
j_call: TRBJ2-7
clone_size: medium-sized

cdr3_aa: CASSYQRQQPQHF
v_call: TRBV6-5
j_call: TRBJ1-5
clone_size: NA

cdr3_aa: CASSHPRSGGLTDTQYF
v_call: TRBV7-2
j_call: TRBJ2-3
clone_size: NA

cdr3_aa: CASRLKRETDTQYF
v_call: TRBV6-2/TRBV6-3
j_call: TRBJ2-3
clone_size: medium-sized

cdr3_aa: CATEKGSGITYEQYF
v_call: TRBV19
j_call: TRBJ2-7
clone_size: medium-sized

cdr3_aa: CSVEEGQWSYNEQFF
v_call: TRBV29-1
j_call: TRBJ2-1
clone_size: medium-sized

cdr3_aa: CASSYYGASGNQPQHF
v_call: TRBV6-2/TRBV6-3
j_call: TRBJ1-5
clone_size: NA

cdr3_aa: CASSPRTSGGDNEQFF
v_call: TRBV18
j_call: TRBJ2-1
clone_size: NA

cdr3_aa: CASSRNRERTYEQYF
v_call: TRBV18
j_call: TRBJ2-7
clone_size: NA

cdr3_aa: CASRGGGVGRTDTQYF
v_call: TRBV6-5
j_call: TRBJ2-3
clone_size: medium-sized

cdr3_aa: CASSYSAGTDTQYF
v_call: TRBV6-5
j_call: TRBJ2-3
clone_size: medium-sized

cdr3_aa: CASSWGLAEEGLAKNIQYF
v_call: TRBV11-1
j_call: TRBJ2-4
clone_size: NA

cdr3_aa: CSVVNPSGGYEQYF
v_call: TRBV29-1
j_call: TRBJ2-7
clone_size: medium-sized

cdr3_aa: CASSPGPDRYEQYF
v_call: TRBV11-1
j_call: TRBJ2-7
clone_size: medium-sized

cdr3_aa: CSVGRGEITDTQYF
v_call: TRBV29-1
j_call: TRBJ2-3
clone_size: medium-sized

cdr3_aa: CATRFGQENTEAFF
v_call: TRBV15
j_call: TRBJ1-1
clone_size: NA

cdr3_aa: CSVEPTSGGATDTQYF
v_call: TRBV29-1
j_call: TRBJ2-3
clone_size: medium-sized

cdr3_aa: CSARDRGASGTTGELFF
v_call: TRBV20-1
j_call: TRBJ2-2
clone_size: NA

cdr3_aa: CAISDFSGGTDQETQYF
v_call: TRBV10-3
j_call: TRBJ2-5
clone_size: medium-sized

cdr3_aa: CASSSSTSGRTDTQYF
v_call: TRBV27
j_call: TRBJ2-3
clone_size: medium-sized

cdr3_aa: CASSYGGTGAKNIQYF
v_call: TRBV6-2/TRBV6-3
j_call: TRBJ2-4
clone_size: NA

cdr3_aa: CASSLGLATDTQYF
v_call: TRBV5-1
j_call: TRBJ2-3
clone_size: NA

cdr3_aa: CASSTGTGGINYGYTF
v_call: TRBV6-5
j_call: TRBJ1-2
clone_size: medium-sized

cdr3_aa: CASSLGLAVYTGELFF
v_call: TRBV5-6
j_call: TRBJ2-2
clone_size: medium-sized

cdr3_aa: CATSRDLWVNEQFF
v_call: TRBV15
j_call: TRBJ2-1
clone_size: medium-sized

cdr3_aa: CAWSSQGQPQHF
v_call: TRBV30
j_call: TRBJ1-5
clone_size: medium-sized